These 2 T cell receptor beta chains share one sample of origin, sequenced in a study of Graves' ophthalmopathy and Graves' hyperthyroidism. The authors amplified TCR beta CDR3 regions from RNA transcripts. First-round RT-PCR used HTBI primers; second-round multiplex PCR followed. A single record per CDR3 protein comes from TCRdb applying MiXCR to the multiplex PCR reads. The table includes approximately 1.2 million distinct CDR3 sequences, roughly 35% detected once. The sequenced sample was peripheral blood or thyroid tissue (not recorded which). These receptors were taken from an adult man with Graves' hyperthyroidism.

In this sample, this clonotype turned up many times. The chain links TRBV10-3 to TRBJ1-5; 7 nucleotides match TRBD1. J gave up 6 bases and V 5 bases, and 4 bases lay outside the gene matches. Germline-derived CDR1 and CDR2 are ENHRY and SYGVKD. This CDR3 region has 13 residues. The DNA for the CDR3 is TGTGCCATCAGTACAGGGGATGGTCAGCCCCAGCATTTT. It specifies CAISTGDGQPQHF.

Written as DNA, the CDR3 is TGCGCCAGCAGACAAGAGGCAGCGGGGAGGAACACTGAAGCTTTCTTT. This encodes CASRQEAAGRNTEAFF. This chain connects TRBV10-2 to TRBJ1-1; D is ambiguous. CDR1 WSHSY and CDR2 SAAADI come from the germline V gene. V dropped 6 bases and J dropped 1 base, with 18 bases sitting between them. The CDR3 consists of 16 residues.